This record concerns one TCR beta chain sequence. Mismatch with germline at one junction end may stem from a read error. MiXCR was run by TCRdb on the PCR reads, yielding one entry per CDR3 protein. Of approximately 500,000 distinct CDR3 sequences in the sample, 20% to 25% were seen once. These data are taken from a study of molecular identifiers for immune sequencing clone quantification. Background on the study: Within a replicate experiment, RNA obtained from either approximately 20,000 or 98,000 naive CD8 cells was divided into five aliquots, and four of those aliquots were then sequenced.

This CDR3 has 13 residues. The rearrangement uses TRBV12-3 or TRBV12-4 and TRBJ1-5; no firm D call. Sequenced sample: naive CD8+ T cells from blood, with Jurkat cell RNA spiked in. Specified subset: FACS-sorted CD8+CD4-CCR7+CD45RA+ naive T cells. This receptor was identified in a human donor in good health. Some libraries in this study had Jurkat cell RNA spiked in. CDR3 loop: CAGSFGSNQPQHF. The CDR3 DNA reads as TGTGCCGGCAGTTTTGGGAGCAATCAGCCCCAGCATTTT.